What follows are 6 T cell receptor beta chains derived from one specimen sequenced in a study of T-cell reconstitution after alpha-beta-depleted transplantation in children. Unique molecular identifiers tagged the TCRbeta library. From the PCR reads, TCRdb called clonotypes with MiXCR, one entry per CDR3 protein. Seen here are a few hundred thousand distinct CDR3 sequences, more than 8% observed once, and the top ten hold around 10%. This specimen consisted of PBMCs from the stem cell graft donor, obtained from the stem cell graft. The receptors originated from a human donor who donated a stem cell graft to a child with SCID.

The rearrangement joins TRBV6-1 to TRBJ2-5; perhaps TRBD1 as D (6 bases). Trimming pared 3 bases from V and 5 bases from J, leaving 16 bases between. Germline-derived CDR1 and CDR2 are MNHNS and SASEGT. This CDR3 contains 15 residues. CDR3 region: CASSDLQGSPETQYF. The DNA for the CDR3 is TGTGCCAGCAGTGATTTACAGGGTTCCCCGGAGACCCAGTACTTC.

This clonotype has ten or more counts. The rearrangement joins TRBV5-1 to TRBJ1-2; D may be TRBD1 (6 bases). The CDR3 loop spans 13 amino acids. Germline V gene lookup returns CDR1 SGHRS and CDR2 YFSETQ. Trimming stripped 1 base from V and 4 bases from J, with 8 bases between. The DNA of the CDR3 is TGCGCCAGCAGCTTGACAGGGAGCTATGGCTACACCTTC. Protein: CASSLTGSYGYTF. Filled out from reference TRBV5-1 and TRBJ1-2, the complete variable domain reads KAGVTQTPRYLIKTRGQQVTLSCSPISGHRSVSWYQQTPGQGLQFLFEYFSETQRNKGNFPGRFSGRQFSNSRSEMNVSTLELGDSALYLCASSLTGSYGYTFGSGTRLTVV.

Many counts were recorded for this clonotype. Sequence at one end of the junction differs from germline and may be a read error. The chain couples TRBV9 to TRBJ2-1, with 7 positions matching TRBD2. Germline loops: CDR1 SGDLS, CDR2 YYNGEE. This CDR3 is built from 15 residues. In DNA, the CDR3 is TGTGCCAGCACCGTAAGCGGGGAAACCTACAATGAGCAGTTCTTC. Protein: CASTVSGETYNEQFF.

The genes are TRBV7-3 and TRBJ2-5; 10 nucleotides align to TRBD1. V shed 5 bases and J 5 bases; nucleotides not matched to a gene: 11. From germline, CDR1 is SGHTA and CDR2 FQGTGA. CDR3 length equals 16 residues. CDR3 DNA sequence: TGTGCCAGCAGCCCGACAGGGGGCTCATTCCGGGAGACCCAGTACTTC. Protein: CASSPTGGSFRETQYF.

The chain joins TRBV6-1 to TRBJ1-4; unclear D gene. The V and J ends lost 6 bases and 3 bases respectively, with 5 bases between them. The CDR3 is 12 residues long. Germline CDR1 reads MNHNS; CDR2 reads SASEGT. The CDR3 nucleotides read TGTGCCAGCAGAGAGTCTAATGAAAAACTGTTTTTT. Its protein product is CASRESNEKLFF.

The V gene is TRBV25-1, the J gene TRBJ1-1; D is uncertain. V was cut by 6 bases and J by 5 bases, with 7 bases left in between. The CDR3 runs to 11 residues. CDR1 is MGHDK and CDR2 is SYGVNS in the germline V gene. CDR3: CASSGVTEAFF. In DNA, the CDR3 is TGTGCCAGCAGCGGGGTTACTGAAGCTTTCTTT.